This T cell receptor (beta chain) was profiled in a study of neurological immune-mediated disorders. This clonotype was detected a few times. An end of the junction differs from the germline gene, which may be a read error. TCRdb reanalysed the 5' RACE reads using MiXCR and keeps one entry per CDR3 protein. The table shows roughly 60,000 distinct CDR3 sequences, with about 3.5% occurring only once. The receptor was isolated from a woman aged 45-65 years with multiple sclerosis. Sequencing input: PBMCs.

The CDR3 nucleotides are TGTGCCAGCAGTTCTCGGGGACAGAGCAATCAGCCCCAGAATTTT. As protein: CASSSRGQSNQPQNF. The rearrangement links TRBV7-2 to TRBJ1-5; 7 bases map to TRBD1. Germline V lookup: CDR1 SGHTA, CDR2 FQGNSA. This CDR3 region has 15 residues.